One TCR beta chain is described in this entry. This sample stems from a study of blood T cell repertoires in COVID-19. CDR3 length: 15 residues. The germline gives CDR1 LNHDA, CDR2 SQIVND (reference sequence). V lost 6 bases to trimming and J lost 1 base; unmatched junction nucleotides: 5. As handled by the study authors: For nucleated cells, counts were estimated from reference gene primer amplification. Sequencing was performed with immunoSEQ multiplex PCR; in TCRdb, only in-frame clones are kept and a portion is missing. V and J calls and clone size are given by that table; D and trimming were obtained from the DNA. Of 90,000 to 100,000 clones detected, 84% appear once; the ten largest clones hold around a quarter.

This TCR came from a man between 60 and 75 years old with acute or convalescent COVID-19. The V gene is TRBV19, the J gene TRBJ1-3, with 8 nucleotides matching TRBD1. Material for sequencing was peripheral blood. The CDR3, as DNA: TGTGCCAGTAGGCCGACAGGGGCGTCTGGAAACACCATATATTTT. It translates to CASRPTGASGNTIYF.